The 8 T cell receptor beta chains in this list originate from one sample, sequenced in a study of cytomegalovirus exposure and HLA in healthy donors (dated by TCRdb to 2017 to 2019). The method behind the library was the immunoSEQ multiplex PCR assay. The multiplex PCR relied on a mix of 60 forward primers for TCR Vbeta segments and 13 reverse primers for TCR Jbeta segments. Imported from immuneACCESS, the table was reduced by TCRdb to in-frame sequences with V and J called. These copies leave out some clones; in studies compared against another copy, an unresolved V gene accounts for under half, and the cause of the remainder is not known. The sample profile shows 100,000 to 150,000 clones; approximately 79% of them were found once. The ten largest clones capture about 1.1% of the sample. The sequenced sample consisted of PBMCs. Every receptor here comes from a male donor in good health and CMV-seronegative.

The chain carries TRBV5-4 and TRBJ1-5, with D hard to call. CDR1 is SGHNT, CDR2 YYREEE, per germline (reference sequence). This CDR3 spans 12 amino acids. V gave up 0 bases and J gave up 9 bases, with 7 bases separating them. The CDR3 loop is CASSLEGGPQHF. CDR3 bases: TGTGCCAGCAGCTTGGAGGGAGGGCCCCAGCATTTT.

V and J are TRBV15 and TRBJ1-3; D is uncertain. Per germline, CDR1 LNHNV and CDR2 YYDKDF (reference sequence). V shed 0 bases and J shed 0 bases, with 9 bases lying between them. This CDR3 comprises 16 residues. CDR3 amino acids: CATSRDVLGSGNTIYF. The CDR3 nucleotides are TGTGCCACCAGCAGAGACGTCCTCGGCTCTGGAAACACCATATATTTT.

The chain links TRBV29-1 to TRBJ1-1; TRBD1 might be the D (5 bases). Germline CDR1 is SQVTM and CDR2 is ANQGSEA. This CDR3 contains 13 residues. V lost 1 base and J 2 bases, leaving 8 bases between the germline ends. This CDR3 reads CSVEARVNTEAFF. The CDR3 DNA is TGCAGCGTTGAAGCCAGGGTAAACACTGAAGCTTTCTTT.

The gene calls are TRBV29-1 and TRBJ2-7; 10 bases agree with TRBD1. CDR3 length equals 14 residues. V lost 6 bases and J lost 4; bases outside the gene matches: 9. The germline V gene has CDR1 SQVTM and CDR2 ANQGSEA. The CDR3 loop reads CSVLGTGVRYEQYF. The CDR3 DNA follows: TGCAGCGTCCTCGGGACAGGGGTTCGGTACGAGCAGTACTTC.

This chain uses TRBV18 with TRBJ1-1; TRBD1 aligns across 7 bases. V trimming: 8 bases; J trimming: 2 bases; junction bases outside the gene matches: 5. Germline values: CDR1 KGHSH, CDR2 LQKENI. The CDR3 consists of 13 residues. This CDR3 is CASTTGANTEAFF. The DNA for the CDR3 is TGTGCCAGCACCACAGGGGCCAACACTGAAGCTTTCTTT.

The chain carries TRBV5-5 and TRBJ1-1; no reliable D call. Trimming cost V 1 base and J 3 bases, with 16 bases left between them. CDR3 length: 16 amino acids. Per germline, CDR1 SGHKS and CDR2 YYEKEE (reference sequence). Here the CDR3 reads CASSLRGPRAYTEAFF. The CDR3 DNA follows: TGTGCCAGCAGCTTGAGAGGCCCTCGAGCTTACACTGAAGCTTTCTTT.

Points on this clone: The junction and the germline gene differ at one end; a read error may be behind it. The chain combines TRBV7-2 with TRBJ1-1, with D possibly being TRBD1 (6 bases). CDR1 and CDR2 from the germline V gene are SGHTA and FQGNSA. This CDR3 has 12 amino acids. DNA of the CDR3: TGTGCCAGCAGCCCGACAGGCACTGTAGCTTTCTTT. Translating gives CASSPTGTVAFF.

This chain links TRBV5-1 with TRBJ1-1; 7 bases match TRBD1. The CDR3 totals 14 residues. Germline trimming cut 4 bases from V and 2 bases from J; bases unmatched to any gene: 5. The germline gives CDR1 SGHRS, CDR2 YFSETQ. This chain's CDR3 is CASSDRDSNTEAFF. CDR3 sequence (DNA): TGCGCCAGCAGCGACCGGGACAGCAACACTGAAGCTTTCTTT.